The present entry profiles one T cell receptor beta chain with its context. Its target is unknown. These data come from a study of T cell responses to AZD1222 COVID-19 vaccine. Overall study results and limits: Clonal diversity was possibly underestimated; the donors were predominantly white British and more often female.

Germline V gene sequence: CDR1 SNHLY, CDR2 FYNNEI. The CDR3 sequence is 15 residues long. Trimming at V came to 5 bases and at J to 4 bases, leaving 6 bases not matched to a gene. The method was immunoSEQ multiplex PCR; TCRdb's version includes in-frame clones alone and lacks a portion of them. There are some 120,000 clones in the sample; roughly 86% occur only once, and 4.5% to 6.5% lies in the top ten. Second-dose timings of about 4 or about 12 weeks were pooled. This specimen consisted of peripheral blood, obtained 28 days after the second AZD1222 dose. The TCR originated in an adult who received the AZD1222 COVID-19 vaccine. The V call is TRBV2, the J call TRBJ2-5; 11 nucleotides match TRBD2. CDR3 DNA: TGTGCCAGCAGTTTGGGACTAGCGGAGGGAGAGACCCAGTACTTC. Translation: CASSLGLAEGETQYF.